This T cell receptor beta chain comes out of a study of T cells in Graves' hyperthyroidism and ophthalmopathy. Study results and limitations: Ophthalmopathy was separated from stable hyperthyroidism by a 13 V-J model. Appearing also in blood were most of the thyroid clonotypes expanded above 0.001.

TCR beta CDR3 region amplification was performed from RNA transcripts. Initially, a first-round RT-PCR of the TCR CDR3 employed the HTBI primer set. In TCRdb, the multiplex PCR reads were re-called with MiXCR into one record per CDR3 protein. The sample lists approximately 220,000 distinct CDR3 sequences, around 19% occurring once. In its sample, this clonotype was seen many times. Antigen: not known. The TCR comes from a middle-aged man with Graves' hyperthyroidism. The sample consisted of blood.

The CDR3 coding sequence is TGTGCCAGCGCCCCTGGGAGGGTACAGGGCACTGAAGCTTTCTTT. Its translation: CASAPGRVQGTEAFF. J is TRBJ1-1 and V is TRBV7-8; possibly TRBD1 for D (6 bases). Trimming shortened V by 8 bases and J by 4 bases, and 20 bases separated the two germline ends. Per germline, CDR1 SGHVS and CDR2 FQNEAQ. There are 15 residues in the CDR3.